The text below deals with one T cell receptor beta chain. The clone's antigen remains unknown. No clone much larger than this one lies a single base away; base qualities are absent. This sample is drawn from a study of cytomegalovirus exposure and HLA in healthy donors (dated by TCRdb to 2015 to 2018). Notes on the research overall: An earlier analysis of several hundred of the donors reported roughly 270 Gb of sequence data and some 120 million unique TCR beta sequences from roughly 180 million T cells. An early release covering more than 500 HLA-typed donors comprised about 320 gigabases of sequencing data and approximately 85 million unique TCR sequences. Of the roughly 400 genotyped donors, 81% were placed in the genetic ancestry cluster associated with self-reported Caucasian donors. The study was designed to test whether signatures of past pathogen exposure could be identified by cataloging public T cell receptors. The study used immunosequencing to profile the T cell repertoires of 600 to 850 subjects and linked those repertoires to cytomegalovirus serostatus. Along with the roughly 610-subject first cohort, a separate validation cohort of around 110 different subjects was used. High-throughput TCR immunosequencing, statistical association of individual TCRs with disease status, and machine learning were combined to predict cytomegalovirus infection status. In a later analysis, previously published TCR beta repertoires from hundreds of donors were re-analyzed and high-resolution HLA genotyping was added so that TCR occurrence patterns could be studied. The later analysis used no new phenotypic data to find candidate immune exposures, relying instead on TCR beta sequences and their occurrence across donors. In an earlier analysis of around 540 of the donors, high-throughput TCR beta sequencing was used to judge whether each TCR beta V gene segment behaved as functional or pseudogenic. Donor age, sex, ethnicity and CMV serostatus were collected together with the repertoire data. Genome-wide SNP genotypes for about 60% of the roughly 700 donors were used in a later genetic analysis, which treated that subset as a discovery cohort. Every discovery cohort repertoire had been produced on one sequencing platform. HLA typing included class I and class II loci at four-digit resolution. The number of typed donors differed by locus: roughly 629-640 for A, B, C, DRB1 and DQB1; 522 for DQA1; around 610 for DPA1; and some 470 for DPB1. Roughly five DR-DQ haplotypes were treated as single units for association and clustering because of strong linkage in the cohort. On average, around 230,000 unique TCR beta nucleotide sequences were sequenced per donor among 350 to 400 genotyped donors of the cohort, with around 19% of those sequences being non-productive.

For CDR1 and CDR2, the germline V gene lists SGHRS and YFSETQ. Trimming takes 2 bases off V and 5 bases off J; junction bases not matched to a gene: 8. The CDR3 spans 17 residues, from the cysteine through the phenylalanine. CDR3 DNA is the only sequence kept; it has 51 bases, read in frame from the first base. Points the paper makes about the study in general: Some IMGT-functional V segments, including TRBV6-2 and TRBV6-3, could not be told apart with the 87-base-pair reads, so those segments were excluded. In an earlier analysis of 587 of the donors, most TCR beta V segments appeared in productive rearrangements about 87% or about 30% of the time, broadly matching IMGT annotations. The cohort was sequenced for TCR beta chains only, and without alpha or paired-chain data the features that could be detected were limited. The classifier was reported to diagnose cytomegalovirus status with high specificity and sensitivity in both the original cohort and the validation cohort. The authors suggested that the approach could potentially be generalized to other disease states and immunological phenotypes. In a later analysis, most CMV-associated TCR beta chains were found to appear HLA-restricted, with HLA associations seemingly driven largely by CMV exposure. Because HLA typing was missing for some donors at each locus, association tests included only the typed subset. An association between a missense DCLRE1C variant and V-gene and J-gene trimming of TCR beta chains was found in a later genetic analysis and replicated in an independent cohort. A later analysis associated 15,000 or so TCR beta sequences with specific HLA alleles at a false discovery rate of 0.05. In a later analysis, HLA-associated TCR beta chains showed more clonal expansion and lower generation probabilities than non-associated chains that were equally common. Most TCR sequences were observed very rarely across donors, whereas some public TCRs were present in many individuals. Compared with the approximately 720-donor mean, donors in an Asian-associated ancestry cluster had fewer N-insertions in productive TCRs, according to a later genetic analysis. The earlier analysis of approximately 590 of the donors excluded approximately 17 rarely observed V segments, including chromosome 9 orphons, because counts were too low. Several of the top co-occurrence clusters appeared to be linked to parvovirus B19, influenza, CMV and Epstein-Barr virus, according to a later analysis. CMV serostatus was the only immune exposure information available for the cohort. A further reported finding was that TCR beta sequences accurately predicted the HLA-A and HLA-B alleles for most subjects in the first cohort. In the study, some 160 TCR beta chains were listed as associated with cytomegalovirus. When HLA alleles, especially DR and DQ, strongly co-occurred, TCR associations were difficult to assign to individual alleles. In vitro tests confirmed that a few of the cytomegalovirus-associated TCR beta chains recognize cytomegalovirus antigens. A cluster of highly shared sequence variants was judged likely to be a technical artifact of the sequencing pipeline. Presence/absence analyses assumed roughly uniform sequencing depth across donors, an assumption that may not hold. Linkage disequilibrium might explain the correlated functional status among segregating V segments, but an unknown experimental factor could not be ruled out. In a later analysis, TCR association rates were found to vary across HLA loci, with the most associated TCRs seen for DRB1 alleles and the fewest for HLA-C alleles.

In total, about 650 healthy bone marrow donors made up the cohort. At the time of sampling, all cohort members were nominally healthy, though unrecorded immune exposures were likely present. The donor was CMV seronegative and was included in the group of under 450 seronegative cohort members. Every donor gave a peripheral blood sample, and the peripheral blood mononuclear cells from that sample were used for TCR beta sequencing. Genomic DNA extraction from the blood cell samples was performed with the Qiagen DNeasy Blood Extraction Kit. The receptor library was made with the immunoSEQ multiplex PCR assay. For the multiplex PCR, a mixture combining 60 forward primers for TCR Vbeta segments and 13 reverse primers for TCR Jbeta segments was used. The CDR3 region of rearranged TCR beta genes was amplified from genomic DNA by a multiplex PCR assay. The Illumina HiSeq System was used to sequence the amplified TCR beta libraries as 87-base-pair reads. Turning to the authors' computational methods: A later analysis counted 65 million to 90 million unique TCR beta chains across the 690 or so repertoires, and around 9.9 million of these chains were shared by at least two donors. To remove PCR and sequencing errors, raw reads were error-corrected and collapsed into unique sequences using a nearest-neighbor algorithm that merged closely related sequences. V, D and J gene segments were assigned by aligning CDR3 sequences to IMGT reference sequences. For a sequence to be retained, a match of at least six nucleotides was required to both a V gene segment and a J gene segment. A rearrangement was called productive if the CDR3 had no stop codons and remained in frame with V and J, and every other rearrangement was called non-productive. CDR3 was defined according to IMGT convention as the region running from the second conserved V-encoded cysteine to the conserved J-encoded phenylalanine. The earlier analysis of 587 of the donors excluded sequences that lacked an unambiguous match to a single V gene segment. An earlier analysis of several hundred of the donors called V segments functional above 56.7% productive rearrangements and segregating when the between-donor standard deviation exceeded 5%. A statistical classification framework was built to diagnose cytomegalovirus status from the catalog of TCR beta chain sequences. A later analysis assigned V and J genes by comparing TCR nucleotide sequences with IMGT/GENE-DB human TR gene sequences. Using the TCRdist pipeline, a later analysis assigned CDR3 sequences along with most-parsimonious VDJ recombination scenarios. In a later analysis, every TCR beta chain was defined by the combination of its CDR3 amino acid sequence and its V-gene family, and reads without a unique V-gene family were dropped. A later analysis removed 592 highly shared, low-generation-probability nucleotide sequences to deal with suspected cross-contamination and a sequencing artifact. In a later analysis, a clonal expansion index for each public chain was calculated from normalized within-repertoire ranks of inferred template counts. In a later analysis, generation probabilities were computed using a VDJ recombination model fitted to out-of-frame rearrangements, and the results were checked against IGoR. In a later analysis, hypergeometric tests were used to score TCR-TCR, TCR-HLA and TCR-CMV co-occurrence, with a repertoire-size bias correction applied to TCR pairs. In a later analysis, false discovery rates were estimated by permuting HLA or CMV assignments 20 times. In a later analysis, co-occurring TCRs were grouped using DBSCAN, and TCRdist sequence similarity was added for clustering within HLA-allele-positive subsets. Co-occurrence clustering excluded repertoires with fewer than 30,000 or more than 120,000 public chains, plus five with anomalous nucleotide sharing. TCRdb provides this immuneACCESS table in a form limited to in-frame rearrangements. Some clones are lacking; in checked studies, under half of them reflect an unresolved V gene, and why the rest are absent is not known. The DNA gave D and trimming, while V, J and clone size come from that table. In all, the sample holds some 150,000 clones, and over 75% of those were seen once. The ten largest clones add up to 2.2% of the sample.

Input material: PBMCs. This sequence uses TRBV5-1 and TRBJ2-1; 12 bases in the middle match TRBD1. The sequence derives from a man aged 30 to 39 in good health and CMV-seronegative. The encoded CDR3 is CASSFLGGTGGHNEQFF. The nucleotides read TGCGCCAGCAGCTTCCTGGGGGGGACAGGGGGCCACAATGAGCAGTTCTTC.